This T cell receptor beta chain originates from a study of T cells expressing NK-cell markers. Study-level results: Uncertainty persisted over the HCMV specificity of expanded NKG2C+ T cell clones. Dominant NKG2C+ clonotype frequencies of about 1.0-8% of CD8+ T cells were measured in about 6 donors.

5'RACE template switching with UMIs produced the TCR beta cDNA. TCRdb processed the 5' RACE reads again and assigns one entry to each CDR3 protein, with no DNA. Listed are approximately 110,000 distinct CDR3 sequences; about a fifth falls within the top ten. As to this clonotype: Antigen: not known.

Germline V gives CDR1 LNHNV, CDR2 YYDKDF (reference sequence). This CDR3 has 16 residues. The source of this sequence is a woman aged 18-70 years in good health. The specimen was blood T cells: a sorted CD56 or NKG2C T cell subset, CD4+ or CD8+ T cells, or bulk PBMC T cells (not recorded which). The gene calls are TRBV15 and TRBJ1-5; TCRdb's D call, TRBD1, is unchecked because there is no DNA. The CDR3 spells CATSREVRDSYQPQHF.